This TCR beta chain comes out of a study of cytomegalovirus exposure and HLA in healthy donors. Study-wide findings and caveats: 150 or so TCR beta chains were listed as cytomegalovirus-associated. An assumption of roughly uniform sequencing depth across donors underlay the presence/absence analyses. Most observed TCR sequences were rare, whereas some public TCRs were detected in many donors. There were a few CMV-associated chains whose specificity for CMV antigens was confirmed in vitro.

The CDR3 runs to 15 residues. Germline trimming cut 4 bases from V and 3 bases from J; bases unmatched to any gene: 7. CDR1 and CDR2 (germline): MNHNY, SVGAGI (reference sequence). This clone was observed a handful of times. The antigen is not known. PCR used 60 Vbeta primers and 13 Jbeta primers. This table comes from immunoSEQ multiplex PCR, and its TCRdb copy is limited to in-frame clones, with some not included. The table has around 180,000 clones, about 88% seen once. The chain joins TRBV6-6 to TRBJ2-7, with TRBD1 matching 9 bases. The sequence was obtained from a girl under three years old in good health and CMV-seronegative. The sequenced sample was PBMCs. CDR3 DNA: TGTGCCAGCAGTTCGCCGGGACAGGGTCTCTACGAGCAGTACTTC. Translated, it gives CASSSPGQGLYEQYF.